Here is one T cell receptor beta chain with its context. Its specific antigen is unknown. Base qualities are not provided; no much larger clone lies one nucleotide away. The data were taken from a study of blood T cell repertoires in COVID-19 (dated by TCRdb to about 2020). About the investigation overall: Samples from collaborators originated in the United States, Italy and Spain and spanned both the acute and convalescent phases of COVID-19. The material from the prospective study consisted of cDNA or gDNA derived from T cells, B-cell-depleted T cells, or PBMCs. Deeply sampled blood TCRbeta repertoires from subjects exposed to, actively infected with, or recovered from COVID-19 were included in the dataset. The repertoires were released in a freely available public database intended as a resource for research on the immune response to SARS-CoV-2. The samples were drawn from the first 160 participants of the ongoing ImmuneRACE study and from 1,254 subjects provided by 6 global collaborators. Nearly every sample came with metadata listing a de-identified subject ID, COVID-19 status, age in years and sex. Where HLA class I and class II types were available, the types were taken from metadata supplied by the sample provider, not from assay-based typing. Results and caveats for the whole study, not just this receptor: How much clinical and demographic metadata was included differed by source and by participant, and the metadata was provided uncurated.

There are 16 amino acids in the CDR3, from cysteine to phenylalanine inclusive. Only the CDR3 DNA stays, 48 bases, in frame from base 1. The trim is 4 bases for V and 0 bases for J, with a gap of 14 bases between the germline ends. From the germline V gene (reference sequence), CDR1 is SGHNT and CDR2 is YYREEE. The collaborating institutions used their own protocols to collect whole blood in K2EDTA tubes. For TCRbeta analysis, collaborators shipped samples in one of three forms: frozen whole blood, isolated PBMCs, or DNA extracted from either of those sample types. TCRbeta CDR3 regions were amplified from genomic DNA by means of the immunoSEQ Assay, a bias-controlled multiplex PCR. The source study handled its data this way. The number of nucleated cells in each sample was estimated from the amplification of reference gene primers within the assay. To quantify the absolute abundance of each unique TCRbeta CDR3 rearrangement, sequence reads were collapsed and filtered. For each sample, productive Simpson clonality was calculated as the square root of Simpson's diversity index across productive rearrangements. TCRdb stores this immuneACCESS table with in-frame sequences only. Part of the clones is absent; in the studies checked, under half of the shortfall reflects unresolved V genes, and no reason is known for the rest. V, J and clone size are those of that table, while D and trimming were read from the DNA. The table for this sample lists tens of thousands of clones; around 80% of them were counted only once. The ten largest clones represent about 30% of the sample.

The sequencing input was peripheral blood. In this chain, TRBV5-4 is recombined with TRBJ2-1; the D segment could be TRBD2, given 6 matching bases. The clonotype originates from a man aged 55 to 70 with acute or convalescent COVID-19. The CDR3 protein: CASSPGGANSYNEQFF. DNA sequence: TGTGCCAGCAGCCCCGGAGGGGCGAACTCCTACAATGAGCAGTTCTTC.